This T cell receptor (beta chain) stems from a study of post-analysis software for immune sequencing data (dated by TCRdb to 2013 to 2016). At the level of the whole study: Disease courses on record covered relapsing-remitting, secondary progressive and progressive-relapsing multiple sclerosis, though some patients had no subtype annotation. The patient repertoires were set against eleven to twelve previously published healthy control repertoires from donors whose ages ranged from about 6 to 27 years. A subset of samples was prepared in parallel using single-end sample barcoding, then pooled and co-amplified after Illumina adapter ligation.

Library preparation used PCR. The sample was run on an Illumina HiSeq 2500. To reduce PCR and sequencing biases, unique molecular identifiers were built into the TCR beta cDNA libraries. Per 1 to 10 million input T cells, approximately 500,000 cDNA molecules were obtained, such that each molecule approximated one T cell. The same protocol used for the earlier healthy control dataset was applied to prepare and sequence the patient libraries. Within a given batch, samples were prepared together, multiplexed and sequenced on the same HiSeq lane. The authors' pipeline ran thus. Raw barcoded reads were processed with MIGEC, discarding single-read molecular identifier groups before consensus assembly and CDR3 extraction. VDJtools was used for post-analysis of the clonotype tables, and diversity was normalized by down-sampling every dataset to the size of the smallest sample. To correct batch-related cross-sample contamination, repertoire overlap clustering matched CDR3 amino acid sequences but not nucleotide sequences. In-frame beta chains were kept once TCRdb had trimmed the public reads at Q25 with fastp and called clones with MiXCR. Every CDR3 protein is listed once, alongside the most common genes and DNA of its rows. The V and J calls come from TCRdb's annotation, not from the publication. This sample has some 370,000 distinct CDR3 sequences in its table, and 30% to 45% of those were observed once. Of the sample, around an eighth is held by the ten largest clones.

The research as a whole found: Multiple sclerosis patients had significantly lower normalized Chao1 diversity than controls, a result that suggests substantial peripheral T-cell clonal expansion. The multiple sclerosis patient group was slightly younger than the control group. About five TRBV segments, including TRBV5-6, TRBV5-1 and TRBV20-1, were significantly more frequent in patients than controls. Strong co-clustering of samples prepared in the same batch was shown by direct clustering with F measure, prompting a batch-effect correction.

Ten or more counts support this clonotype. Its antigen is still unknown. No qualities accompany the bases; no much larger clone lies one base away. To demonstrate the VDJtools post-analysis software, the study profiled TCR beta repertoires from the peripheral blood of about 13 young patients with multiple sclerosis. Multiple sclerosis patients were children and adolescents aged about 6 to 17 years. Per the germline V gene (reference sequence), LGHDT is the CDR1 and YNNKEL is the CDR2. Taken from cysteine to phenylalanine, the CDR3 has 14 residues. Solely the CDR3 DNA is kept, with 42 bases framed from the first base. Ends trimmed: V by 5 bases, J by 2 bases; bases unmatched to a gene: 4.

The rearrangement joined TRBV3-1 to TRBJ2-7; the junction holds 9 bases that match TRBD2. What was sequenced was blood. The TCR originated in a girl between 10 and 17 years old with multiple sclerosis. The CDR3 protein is CASSLRLAAYEQYF. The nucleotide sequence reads TGTGCCAGCAGCTTGAGACTAGCGGCCTACGAGCAGTACTTC.